This T cell receptor (beta chain) was found in a study of identical twins. Points from the study as a whole: There were fewer insertions in abundant cord blood beta clonotypes, but memory repertoires showed no such pattern. Without tracking the same donors, conclusions rested on cross-sectional statistical analysis. Compared with models, monozygotic twins showed more out-of-frame TCR alpha sharing.

Details on this clonotype: What it binds is unknown.

TCRdb processed the 5' RACE reads anew with MiXCR; each CDR3 protein has one entry. Of 250,000 or so distinct CDR3 sequences in the sample, about 9% are singletons; the top ten hold less than 4%. V was shortened by 2 bases and J by 7 bases, with 11 bases between the two germline ends. CDR1 and CDR2 (germline): SGHTA, FQGTGA. The CDR3 is made up of 13 amino acids. These data were also filed under a second study, of yellow fever vaccine responses in identical twins.

The TCR sequence derives from a woman in her late teens or twenties in good health. The sequenced material came from CD8+ T cells sorted from blood. The V call is TRBV7-3, the J call TRBJ1-2; tentatively, D is TRBD1 (5 bases). CDR3 amino acids: CASSLAGNGGYTF. CDR3 nucleotide sequence: TGTGCCAGCAGCTTAGCAGGGAACGGTGGCTACACCTTC.